This T cell receptor (beta chain) derives from a study of PD-L1 blockade in urothelial cancer. As for time point: pretreatment peripheral blood. This clone was seen just once. Sequenced by immunoSEQ multiplex PCR; TCRdb stores in-frame clones only, minus some. The data hold 75,000 to 95,000 clones, with around four fifths observed a single time. From germline, CDR1 is LGHNA and CDR2 YSLEER. V lost 6 bases and J lost 6, with 6 bases in between. There are 11 residues in the CDR3. The rearrangement links TRBV4-3 to TRBJ2-1; no definite D call. This specimen consisted of PBMCs, obtained around atezolizumab (anti-PD-L1) treatment. This TCR came from a man between 40 and 49 years old with urothelial cancer. The CDR3 DNA reads as TGCGCCAGCAGTCAGTTCAATGAGCAGTTCTTC. Residues: CASSQFNEQFF.